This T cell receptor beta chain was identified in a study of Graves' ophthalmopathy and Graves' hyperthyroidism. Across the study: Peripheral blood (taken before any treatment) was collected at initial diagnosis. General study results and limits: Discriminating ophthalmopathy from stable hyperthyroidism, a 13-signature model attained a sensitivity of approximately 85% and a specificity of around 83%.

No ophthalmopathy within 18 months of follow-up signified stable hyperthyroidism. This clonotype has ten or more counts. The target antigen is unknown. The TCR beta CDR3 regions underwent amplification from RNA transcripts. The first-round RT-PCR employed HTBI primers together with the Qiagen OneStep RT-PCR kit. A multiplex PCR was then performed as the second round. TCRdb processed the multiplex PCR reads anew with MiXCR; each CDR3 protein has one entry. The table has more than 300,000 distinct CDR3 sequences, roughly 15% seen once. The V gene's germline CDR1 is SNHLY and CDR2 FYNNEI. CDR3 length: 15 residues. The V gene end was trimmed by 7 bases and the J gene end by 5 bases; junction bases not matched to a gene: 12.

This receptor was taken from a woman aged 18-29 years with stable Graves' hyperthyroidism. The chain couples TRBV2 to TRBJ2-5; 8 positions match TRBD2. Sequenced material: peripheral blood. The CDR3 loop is CASKASGQRGETQYF. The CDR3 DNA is TGTGCCAGCAAGGCATCCGGACAGCGGGGGGAGACCCAGTACTTC.